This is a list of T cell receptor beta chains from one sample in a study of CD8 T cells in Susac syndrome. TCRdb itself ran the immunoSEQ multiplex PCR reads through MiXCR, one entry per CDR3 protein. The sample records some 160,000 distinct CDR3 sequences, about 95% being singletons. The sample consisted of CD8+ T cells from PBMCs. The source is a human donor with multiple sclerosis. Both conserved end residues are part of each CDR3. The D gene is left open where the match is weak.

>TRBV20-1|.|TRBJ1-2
CSARDRDFKDGYTF
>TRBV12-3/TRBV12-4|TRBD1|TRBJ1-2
CASSTSTGEGYTF
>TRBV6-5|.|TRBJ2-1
CASSPKTGYNEQFF
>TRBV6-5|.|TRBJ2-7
CASTSSRSSYEQYF
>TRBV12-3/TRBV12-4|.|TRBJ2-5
CASTWNSETQYF
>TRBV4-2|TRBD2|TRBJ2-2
CASSLGLENTGELFF
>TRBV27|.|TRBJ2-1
CASSLFPSEVDEQFF
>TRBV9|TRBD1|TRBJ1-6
CASSTHKTGGHSPLHF
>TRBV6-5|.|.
CASSYVGELNEQYF
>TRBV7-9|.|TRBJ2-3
CASSPDWGDTQYF
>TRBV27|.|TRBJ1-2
CASSQTPEVGYTF
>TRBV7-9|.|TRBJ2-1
CASNGLRNPEQFF
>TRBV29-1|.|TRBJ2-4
CSVDVAGAKNIQYF
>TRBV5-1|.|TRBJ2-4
CASSGGKLNIQYF
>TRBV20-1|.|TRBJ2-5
CSARQSLGGTQETQYF
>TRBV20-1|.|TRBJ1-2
CSARDRGGNYGYTF
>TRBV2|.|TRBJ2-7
CASRGGRTASYEQYF
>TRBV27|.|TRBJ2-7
CASIGGVGYEQYF
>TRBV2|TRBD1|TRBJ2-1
CASLRQGYNEQFF
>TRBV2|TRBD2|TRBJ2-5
CAIGTTQVRETQYF
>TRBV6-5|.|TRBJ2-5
CASSRTHQETQYF
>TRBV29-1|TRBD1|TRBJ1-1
CSVGRATGMAEAFF
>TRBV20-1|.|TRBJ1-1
CSASWGGNTEAFF
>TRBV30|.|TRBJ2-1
CAWNGQSSSNEQFF
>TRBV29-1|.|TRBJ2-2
CSVVAENTGELFF
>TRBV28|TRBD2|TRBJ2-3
CASSPLEPGGPTDTQYF
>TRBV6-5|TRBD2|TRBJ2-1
CASSYGLAGGEQFF
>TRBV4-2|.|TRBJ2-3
CASSQEIGRGDTQYF
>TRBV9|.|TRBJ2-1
CASSPGNEQFF
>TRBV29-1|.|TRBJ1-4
CSAAIGEKLFF
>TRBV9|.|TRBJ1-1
CASSLSGRGPLYTEAFF
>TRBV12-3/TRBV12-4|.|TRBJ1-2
CASSFTSEGYTF
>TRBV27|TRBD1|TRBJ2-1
CASSLTGTNEQFF
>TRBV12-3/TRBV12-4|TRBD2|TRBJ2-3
CASTPRGGPGNTQYF
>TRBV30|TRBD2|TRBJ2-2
CAIQGLFAGELFF
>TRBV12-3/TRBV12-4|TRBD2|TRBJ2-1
CASSLLASGSNNEQFF
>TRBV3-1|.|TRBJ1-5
CASSQDWSNQPQHF
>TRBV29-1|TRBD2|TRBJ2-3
CSVSPPLAGGGGDTQYF